Listed below are T cell receptor beta chains from one sample, sequenced in a study of OX40 agonist ivuxolimab in advanced cancers. This table comes from immunoSEQ multiplex PCR, and its TCRdb copy is limited to in-frame clones, with some not included. This sample has tens of thousands of clones; roughly nine tenths occur once, and the top ten carry approximately 1.3%. The input for sequencing was CD4+ or CD8+ T cells sorted from blood, taken in a trial of the OX40 agonist ivuxolimab. The receptors derive from an adult with an advanced solid tumor such as melanoma, head and neck, liver or kidney cancer. The CDR3 runs from the conserved cysteine through the conserved F or W. A D gene is named only where the DNA matches it firmly. Not every row has a clone size; where given, it reads once, few, many or a size class.

V	size	J	D	DNA	CDR3
TRBV29-1	NA	TRBJ2-2	TRBD1	TGCAGCGTCCCTGGGACAGGCGTCGGGGAGCTGTTTTTT	CSVPGTGVGELFF
TRBV11-2	NA	TRBJ2-1	TRBD1	TGTGCCAGCAGCGGGACAGGGGCGAATGAGCAGTTCTTC	CASSGTGANEQFF
TRBV28	NA	TRBJ2-7	NA	TGTGCCAGCAGCTTCCCCCGTGGCGTCGTCTACGAGCAGTACTTC	CASSFPRGVVYEQYF
TRBV11-2	NA	TRBJ2-7	NA	TGTGTCAGCAGCTTTGACCGTAAATACCCCGAGCAGTACTTC	CVSSFDRKYPEQYF
TRBV7-9	NA	TRBJ1-5	NA	TGTGCCAGCAGCCAAATTAGCAATCAGCCCCAGCATTTT	CASSQISNQPQHF
TRBV10-3	NA	TRBJ2-1	TRBD2	TGTGCCATCAGTGAGTCAGGTAGCGGGCATACCTACAATGAGCAGTTCTTC	CAISESGSGHTYNEQFF
TRBV5-1	few	TRBJ2-1	NA	TGCGCCAGCAGCGAGAGGACGGACAATGAGCAGTTCTTC	CASSERTDNEQFF
TRBV9	NA	TRBJ2-5	TRBD2	TGTGCCAGCAGCGTAGCGGCTAGCGGGACCCAAGAGACCCAGTACTTC	CASSVAASGTQETQYF
TRBV11-2	once	TRBJ2-7	TRBD2	TGTGCCAGCAGCTCGAGCGGGAGGGCCAAGAGGTACGAGCAGTACTTC	CASSSSGRAKRYEQYF
TRBV7-2	NA	TRBJ2-1	NA	TGTGCCAGCAGCTTAGCGTGGGGACGAGCGGGGTTCTTC	CASSLAWGRAGFF
TRBV6-5	once	TRBJ2-3	NA	TGTGCCAGCCGAGAAAGCACAGATACGCAGTATTTT	CASRESTDTQYF
TRBV9	NA	TRBJ2-1	TRBD2	TGTGCCAGCAGCCCCGAAGCGGGAGGGAAGGGCAATGAGCAGTTCTTC	CASSPEAGGKGNEQFF
TRBV29-1	NA	TRBJ1-2	TRBD1	TGCAGCGTCGCCCCGGGACAGGGGGGCTACACCTTC	CSVAPGQGGYTF
TRBV25-1	NA	TRBJ1-2	TRBD1	TGTGCCAGCACCTGGTCCGGGGACAGGGGCTATGTTGGGTACACCTTC	CASTWSGDRGYVGYTF
TRBV11-2	NA	TRBJ1-1	TRBD1	TGTGCCAGCAGCTCAACAGGGGAGACCATGAACACTGAAGCTTTCTTT	CASSSTGETMNTEAFF
TRBV28	NA	TRBJ2-7	NA	TGTGCCAGCAGTATATGGCGGGGCAACGCCTGGGAGTACTTC	CASSIWRGNAWEYF
TRBV5-5	NA	TRBJ1-1	NA	TGTGCCAGCAGCATGACAGGGAACACTGAAGCTTTCTTT	CASSMTGNTEAFF
TRBV30	NA	TRBJ1-4	NA	TGTGCCTGGAGTGGTCGCGGGGCAACTAATGAAAAACTGTTTTTT	CAWSGRGATNEKLFF
TRBV2	once	TRBJ2-1	TRBD1	TGTGCCAGCCGGAGAGTCGGGACAGGGCAATTCTTC	CASRRVGTGQFF
TRBV7-2	NA	TRBJ1-2	NA	TGTGCCAGCAGCACCCGGATCTATGGCTACACCTTC	CASSTRIYGYTF
TRBV6-6	NA	TRBJ1-1	NA	TGTGCCAGCAGCATCTTAGGGGGGAGAGGTGAAGCTTTCTTT	CASSILGGRGEAFF
TRBV30	NA	TRBJ2-4	NA	TGTGCCTGGAGTGCGGCAGGACTAGCCAAAAACATTCAGTACTTC	CAWSAAGLAKNIQYF
TRBV28	NA	TRBJ2-3	NA	TGTGCCATCAACAGGGCTAGCACAGATACGCAGTATTTT	CAINRASTDTQYF
TRBV11-2	NA	TRBJ2-7	TRBD2	TGTGCCAGCAGCTTAGCGCTAGCGGGATCCTACGAGCAGTACTTC	CASSLALAGSYEQYF
TRBV5-4	NA	TRBJ1-5	NA	TGTGCCAGCAGCTTCGAACTCCAGACAAGCCAGAAACAGGGAGATCAGCCCCAGCATTTT	CASSFELQTSQKQGDQPQHF
TRBV11-2	NA	TRBJ2-5	NA	TGTGCCAGCAGCTTAGAATCCGGCCGGCGGGTCCAAGAGACCCAGTACTTC	CASSLESGRRVQETQYF
TRBV11-2	NA	TRBJ2-3	NA	TGTGCCAGCAGCCCCAGGGGCAGGGGTCAGGATACGCAGTATTTT	CASSPRGRGQDTQYF
TRBV29-1	few	TRBJ1-1	NA	TGCAGCGTTGAAGTGGGGGGTTTGAACACTGAAGCTTTCTTT	CSVEVGGLNTEAFF
TRBV21-1	once	TRBJ2-7	NA	TGTGCCAGCAGCAAAGAGGGGAAGTCGACGGGAGAGCAGTACTTC	CASSKEGKSTGEQYF
TRBV30	NA	TRBJ1-5	NA	TGTGCCTGGAGTGTGGCCAGGGGCAATCAGCCCCAGCATTTT	CAWSVARGNQPQHF
TRBV5-1	NA	TRBJ2-7	TRBD1	TGCGCCAGCAGCCCTGTGGGACAGACCTCCTACGAGCAGTACTTC	CASSPVGQTSYEQYF
TRBV4-2	NA	TRBJ2-3	TRBD1	TGTGCCAGCAGCCGGGACAGTCCTAGCACAGATACGCAGTATTTT	CASSRDSPSTDTQYF
TRBV5-6	NA	TRBJ2-2	NA	TGTGCCAGCAGCCCCTGGACAGCGGGGAACACCGGGGAGCTGTTTTTT	CASSPWTAGNTGELFF
TRBV5-1	NA	TRBJ2-5	TRBD2	TGCGCCAGCAGCTGGGAGGGACTAGCAAGAGGGGAGACCCAGTACTTC	CASSWEGLARGETQYF
TRBV5-1	NA	TRBJ2-7	TRBD1	TGCGCCAGCAGCTCGGACAGGGCCTCCTACGAGCAGTACTTC	CASSSDRASYEQYF
TRBV6-1	NA	TRBJ1-2	NA	TGTGCCAGCAGAGGACAGACAAATTATGGCTACACCTTC	CASRGQTNYGYTF
TRBV10-3	NA	TRBJ1-2	TRBD1	TGTGCCATCAGGTCCGGGACAGGGTTCAACTATGGCTACACCTTC	CAIRSGTGFNYGYTF